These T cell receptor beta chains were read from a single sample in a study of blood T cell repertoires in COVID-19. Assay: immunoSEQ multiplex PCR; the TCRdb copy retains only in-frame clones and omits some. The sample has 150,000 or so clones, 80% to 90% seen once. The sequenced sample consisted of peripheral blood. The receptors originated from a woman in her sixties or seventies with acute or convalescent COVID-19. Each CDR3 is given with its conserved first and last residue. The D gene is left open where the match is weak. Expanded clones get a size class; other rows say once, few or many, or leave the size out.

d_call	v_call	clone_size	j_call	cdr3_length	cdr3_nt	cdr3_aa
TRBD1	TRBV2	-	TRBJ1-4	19	TGTGCCAGCAGTCAACTAAGACAGGGGCCCCACCTCGATAATGAAAAACTGTTTTTT	CASSQLRQGPHLDNEKLFF
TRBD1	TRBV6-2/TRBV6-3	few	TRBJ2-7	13	TGTGCCAGCAGTCCGGACAGGGTCTACGAGCAGTACTTC	CASSPDRVYEQYF
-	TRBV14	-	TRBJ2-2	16	TGTGCCAGCAGCCTCCCACTGACAGCCGCCACCGGGGAGCTGTTTTTT	CASSLPLTAATGELFF
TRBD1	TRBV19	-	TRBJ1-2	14	TGTGCCAGTAGTAGGAGGGACAGTAACTATGGCTACACCTTC	CASSRRDSNYGYTF
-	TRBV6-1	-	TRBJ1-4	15	TGTGCCAGCAGTGAACAGGGGAAGGCTAATGAAAAACTGTTTTTT	CASSEQGKANEKLFF
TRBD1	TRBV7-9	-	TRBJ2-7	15	TGTGCCAGCAGCTTCGCAGGGACAGGTACCTACGAGCAGTACTTC	CASSFAGTGTYEQYF
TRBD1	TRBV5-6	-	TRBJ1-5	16	TGTGCCAGCGGATTGGACAGGCAAAACTCTAATCAGCCCCAGCATTTT	CASGLDRQNSNQPQHF
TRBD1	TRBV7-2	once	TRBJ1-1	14	TGTGCCAGCAGACCCACAGGGGCGAACACTGAAGCTTTCTTT	CASRPTGANTEAFF
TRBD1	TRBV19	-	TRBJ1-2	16	TGTGCCAGTCGGGCAGGGGGCTTGGGTTTGGGCTATGGCTACACCTTC	CASRAGGLGLGYGYTF
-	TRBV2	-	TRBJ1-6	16	TGTGCCAGCAGTGCCCAGGGAGGCTATAACAATTCACCCCTCCACTTT	CASSAQGGYNNSPLHF
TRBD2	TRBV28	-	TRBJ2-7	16	TGTGCCAGCAGTTCCCTTTTAGCGGGGAGCTCCTACGAGCAGTACTTC	CASSSLLAGSSYEQYF
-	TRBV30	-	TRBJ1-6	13	TGTGCCTGGAGCCCCGGACAGTATTCACCCCTCCACTTT	CAWSPGQYSPLHF
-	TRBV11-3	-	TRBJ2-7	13	TGTGCCAGCAGCCCGGGACAAAACTACGAGCAGTACTTC	CASSPGQNYEQYF
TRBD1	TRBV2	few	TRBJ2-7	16	TGTGCCAGCAGTGAAGCAGAGGGACAGATTTCCTACGAGCAGTACTTC	CASSEAEGQISYEQYF
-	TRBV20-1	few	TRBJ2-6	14	TGCAGTGCTAGTTCCGGAGCTGGGGCCAACGTCCTGACTTTC	CSASSGAGANVLTF
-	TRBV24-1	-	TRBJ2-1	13	TGTGCCACCAGTGCGGTGTCCTACAATGAGCAGTTCTTC	CATSAVSYNEQFF
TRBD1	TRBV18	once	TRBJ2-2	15	TGTGCCAGCTCACCGATGACAGGGACCTCCGGGGAGCTGTTTTTT	CASSPMTGTSGELFF
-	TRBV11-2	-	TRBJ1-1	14	TGTGCCAGCAGCTTAGACAGGCCGAACACTGAAGCTTTCTTT	CASSLDRPNTEAFF
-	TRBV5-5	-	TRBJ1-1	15	TGTGCCAGCAGCCTCAGAGTGACTTGGGACACTGAAGCTTTCTTT	CASSLRVTWDTEAFF
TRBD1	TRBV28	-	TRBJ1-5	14	TGTGCCAGCAGACAGGACAGGGGGCCTCAGCCCCAGCATTTT	CASRQDRGPQPQHF
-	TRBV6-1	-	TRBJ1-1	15	TGTGCCAGCAGTGAAGATGGGCAGATGAACACTGAAGCTTTCTTT	CASSEDGQMNTEAFF
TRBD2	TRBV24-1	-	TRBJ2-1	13	TGTGCCACTATGACTAGCGGGAGACAAGAGCAGTTCTTC	CATMTSGRQEQFF
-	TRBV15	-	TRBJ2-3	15	TGTGCCACCAGCAGAGCGCTAGTCCCCACAGATACGCAGTATTTT	CATSRALVPTDTQYF
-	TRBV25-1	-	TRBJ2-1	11	TGTGCCAGCAGTTCTTCCCGGGAGCAGTTCTTC	CASSSSREQFF
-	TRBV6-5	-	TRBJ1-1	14	TGTGCCAGCATGACGGACAGAGTGAACACTGAAGCTTTCTTT	CASMTDRVNTEAFF
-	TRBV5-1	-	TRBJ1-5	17	TGCGCCAGCAGCTTGGCCCCAGTGGTTATTAGCAATCAGCCCCAGCATTTT	CASSLAPVVISNQPQHF
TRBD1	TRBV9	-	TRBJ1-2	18	TGTGCCAGCAGCGTCGATATGGATAGGGACAGGGATGACTATGGCTACACCTTC	CASSVDMDRDRDDYGYTF
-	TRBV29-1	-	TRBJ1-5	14	TGCAGCGTTGAAGAGGCTGGGCGCAATCAGCCCCAGCATTTT	CSVEEAGRNQPQHF
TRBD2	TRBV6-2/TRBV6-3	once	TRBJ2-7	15	TGTGCCAGCAGTCCACCTAGCGGGAGCTCCTACGAGCAGTACTTC	CASSPPSGSSYEQYF
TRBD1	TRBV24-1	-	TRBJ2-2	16	TGTGCCACCGGAAAACCGGGACAGACGAACACCGGGGAGCTGTTTTTT	CATGKPGQTNTGELFF
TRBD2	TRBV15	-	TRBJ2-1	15	TGTGCCACCAGCAGAGCCGGGGGGGATTCCAATGAGCAGTTCTTC	CATSRAGGDSNEQFF
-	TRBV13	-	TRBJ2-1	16	TGTGCCAGCAGCTCGATGGGGGGAAGCTCCTACAATGAGCAGTTCTTC	CASSSMGGSSYNEQFF
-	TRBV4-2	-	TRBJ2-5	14	TGTGCCAGCAGCCAAGGCACTAGCTTCGAGACCCAGTACTTC	CASSQGTSFETQYF
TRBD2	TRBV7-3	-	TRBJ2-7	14	TGTGCCAGCAGCCTACTAGCGGGACGGGGCGAGCAGTACTTC	CASSLLAGRGEQYF
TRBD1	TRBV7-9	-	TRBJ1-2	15	TGTGCCAGCAGCTCACGACGACAGGGACACTATGGCTACACCTTC	CASSSRRQGHYGYTF
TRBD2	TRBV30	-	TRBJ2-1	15	TGTGCCTGGAGTGTGGGACTAGCGGTTTACAATGAGCAGTTCTTC	CAWSVGLAVYNEQFF
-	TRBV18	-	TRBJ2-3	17	TGTGCCAGCTCAGTAAAAAGGGACAACCCGAGCACAGATACGCAGTATTTT	CASSVKRDNPSTDTQYF
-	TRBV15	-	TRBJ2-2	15	TGTGCCACCAGGGGCGGGAAATTAGGGACCGGGGAGCTGTTTTTT	CATRGGKLGTGELFF
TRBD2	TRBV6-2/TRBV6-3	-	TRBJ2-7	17	TGTGCCAGCAGTAAGGAAGCTAGCGGGATTATTTCATACGAGCAGTACTTC	CASSKEASGIISYEQYF
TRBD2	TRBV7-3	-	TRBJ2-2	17	TGTGCCAGCAGCTTAATCGGTAGCGGGAGTAGCACCGGGGAGCTGTTTTTT	CASSLIGSGSSTGELFF
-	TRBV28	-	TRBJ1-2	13	TGTGCCAGCAGCCTCCCCCCGGACTATGGCTACACCTTC	CASSLPPDYGYTF
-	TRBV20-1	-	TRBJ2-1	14	TGCAGTGCTAGTGGAGGGACTGGATACAATGAGCAGTTCTTC	CSASGGTGYNEQFF
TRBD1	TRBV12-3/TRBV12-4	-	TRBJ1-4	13	TGTGCCAGCAGTTTCGGACAGGGTGAAAAACTGTTTTTT	CASSFGQGEKLFF
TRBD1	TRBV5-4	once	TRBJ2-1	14	TGTGCCAGCAGCTTGGGGGGGACAGGGAATGAGCAGTTCTTC	CASSLGGTGNEQFF
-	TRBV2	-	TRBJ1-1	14	TGTGCCAGAGGTGGGAGATGGATGGACACTGAAGCTTTCTTT	CARGGRWMDTEAFF
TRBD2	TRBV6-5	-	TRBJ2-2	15	TGTGCCAGCAGCCCGCAAGCGGGGAGCACCGGGGAGCTGTTTTTT	CASSPQAGSTGELFF
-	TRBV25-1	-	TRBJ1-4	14	TGTGCCAGCCGAGAACGGGGGGCTTCTGAAAAACTGTTTTTT	CASRERGASEKLFF
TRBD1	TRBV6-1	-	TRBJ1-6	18	TGTGCCAGCAGTGAACAGGGGGCTCCACTCATCTATAATTCACCCCTCCACTTT	CASSEQGAPLIYNSPLHF
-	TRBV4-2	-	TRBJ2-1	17	TGTGCCAGCAGCCAAGAGGGTTCGCGGGGCTCCTACAATGAGCAGTTCTTC	CASSQEGSRGSYNEQFF
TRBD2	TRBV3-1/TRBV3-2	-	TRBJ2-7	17	TGTGCCAGCAGCCAAGAATGGGCTAGCGGGAGAGTCCACGAGCAGTACTTC	CASSQEWASGRVHEQYF
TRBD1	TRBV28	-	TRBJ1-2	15	TGTGCCAGCAGGATTTCCGGGACAGGGGGACAAGGCTACACCTTC	CASRISGTGGQGYTF
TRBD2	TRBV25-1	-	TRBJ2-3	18	TGTGCCAGCAGTGAACCGGGACTAGCGGGGGGGAACACAGATACGCAGTATTTT	CASSEPGLAGGNTDTQYF
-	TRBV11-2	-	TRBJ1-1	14	TGTGCCAGCAGCTTGATGGGACTCGCCACTGAAGCTTTCTTT	CASSLMGLATEAFF
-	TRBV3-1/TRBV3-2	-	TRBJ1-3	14	TGTGCCAGCAGCCAGACAGATTCTGGAAACACCATATATTTT	CASSQTDSGNTIYF
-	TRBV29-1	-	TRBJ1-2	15	TGCAGCGTTGAAGATTTAACAGCTTCTAACTATGGCTACACCTTC	CSVEDLTASNYGYTF
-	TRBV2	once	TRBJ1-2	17	TGTGCCAGCAGTGGGGCCGGGGTGGCGGGGGGCGGCTATGGCTACACCTTC	CASSGAGVAGGGYGYTF
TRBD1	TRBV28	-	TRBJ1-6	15	TGTGCCAGCAACGGGGACAGGACACATAATTCACCCCTCCACTTT	CASNGDRTHNSPLHF